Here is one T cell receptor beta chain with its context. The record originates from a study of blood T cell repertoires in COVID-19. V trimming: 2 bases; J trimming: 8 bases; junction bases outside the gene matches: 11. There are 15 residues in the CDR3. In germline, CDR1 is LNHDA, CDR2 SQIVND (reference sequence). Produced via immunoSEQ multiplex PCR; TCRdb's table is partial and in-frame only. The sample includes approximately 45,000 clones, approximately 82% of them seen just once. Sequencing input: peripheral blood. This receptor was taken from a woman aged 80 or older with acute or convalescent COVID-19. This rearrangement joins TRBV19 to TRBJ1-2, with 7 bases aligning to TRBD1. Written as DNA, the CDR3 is TGTGCCAGTAGTATAATGGGACAGCTTTCCTCGGGCTACACCTTC. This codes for CASSIMGQLSSGYTF.